This T cell receptor beta chain stems from a study of cytomegalovirus exposure and HLA in healthy donors. Study overall: The study's early data release held approximately 91 million unique TCRs from HLA-typed donors. General study points: Owing to their indistinguishability, certain V segments, notably TRBV6-2 and TRBV6-3, were excluded. The likely explanation for a cluster of highly shared sequence variants was sequencing artifact.

On this clone itself: What it binds is not known.

The PCR made use of 60 Vbeta and 13 Jbeta primers. The protocol was immunoSEQ multiplex PCR, while the TCRdb copy is restricted to in-frame clones and leaves out a portion. Among 50,000 to 55,000 clones, about 70% were seen once, and the ten largest hold approximately 20%. The CDR3 sequence is 15 residues long. From germline, CDR1 is SGHRS and CDR2 YFSETQ. Trimming pared 0 bases from V and 4 bases from J, leaving 13 bases between. This clonotype originated in a woman between 50 and 59 years old in good health and CMV-seropositive. The J gene is TRBJ1-1, the V gene TRBV5-1, with TRBD1 as a possible D gene (5 bases). The sample consisted of PBMCs. The DNA for the CDR3 is TGCGCCAGCAGCTTGGACGGGCGCAGGGTCACTGAAGCTTTCTTT. This encodes CASSLDGRRVTEAFF.